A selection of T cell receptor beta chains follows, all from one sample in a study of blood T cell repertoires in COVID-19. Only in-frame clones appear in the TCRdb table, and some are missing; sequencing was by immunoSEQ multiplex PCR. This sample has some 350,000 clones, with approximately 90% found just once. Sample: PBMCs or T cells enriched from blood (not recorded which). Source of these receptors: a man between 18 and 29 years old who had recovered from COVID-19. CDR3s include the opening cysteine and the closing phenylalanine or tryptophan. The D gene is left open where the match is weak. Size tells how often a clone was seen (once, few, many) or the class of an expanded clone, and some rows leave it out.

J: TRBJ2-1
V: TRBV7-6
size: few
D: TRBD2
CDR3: CASSRPSGSSYNEQFF
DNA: TGTGCCAGCAGCCGCCCTAGCGGGAGCTCCTACAATGAGCAGTTCTTC

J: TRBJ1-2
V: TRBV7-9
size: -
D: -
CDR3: CASSPQGIGGYTF
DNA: TGTGCCAGCAGCCCGCAGGGGATAGGTGGCTACACCTTC

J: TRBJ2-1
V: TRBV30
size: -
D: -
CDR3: CAWNSPSNEQFF
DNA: TGTGCCTGGAACTCCCCGAGCAATGAGCAGTTCTTC

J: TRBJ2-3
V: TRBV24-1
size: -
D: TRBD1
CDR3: CATSDVTGGSDTQYF
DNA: TGTGCCACCAGTGACGTTACAGGGGGGTCGGATACGCAGTATTTT

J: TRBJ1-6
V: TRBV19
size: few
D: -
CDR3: CASSPGRTYSPLHF
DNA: TGTGCCAGTAGTCCTGGCAGGACTTATTCACCCCTCCACTTT

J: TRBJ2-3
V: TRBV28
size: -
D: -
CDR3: CASSLRSGGGRDTQYF
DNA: TGTGCCAGCAGTTTAAGGTCGGGCGGAGGACGGGATACGCAGTATTTT

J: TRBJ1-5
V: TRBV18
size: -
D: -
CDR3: CASSPPNQGLNQPQHF
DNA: TGTGCCAGCTCACCCCCGAATCAGGGGCTTAATCAGCCCCAGCATTTT

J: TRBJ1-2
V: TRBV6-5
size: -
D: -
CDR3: CASRPQGGNYGYTF
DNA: TGTGCCAGCAGACCGCAGGGAGGTAACTATGGCTACACCTTC

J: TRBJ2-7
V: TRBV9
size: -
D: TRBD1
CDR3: CASSPSTGTVGEQYF
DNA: TGTGCCAGCAGCCCAAGCACCGGGACAGTGGGGGAGCAGTACTTC

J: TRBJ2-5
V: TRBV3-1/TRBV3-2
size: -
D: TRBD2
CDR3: CASSQAPSGRLTQYF
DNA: TGTGCCAGCAGCCAAGCCCCCAGCGGGAGGCTGACCCAGTACTTC

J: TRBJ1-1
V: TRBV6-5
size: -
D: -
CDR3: CASSPQARANTEAFF
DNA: TGTGCCAGCAGTCCCCAAGCCCGAGCAAACACTGAAGCTTTCTTT

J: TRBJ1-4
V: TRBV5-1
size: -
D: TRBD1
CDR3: CASSWGTDVNEKLFF
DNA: TGCGCCAGCAGCTGGGGGACAGATGTAAATGAAAAACTGTTTTTT

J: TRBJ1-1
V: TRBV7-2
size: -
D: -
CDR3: CASSPGVWKTEAFF
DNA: TGTGCCAGCAGTCCAGGGGTCTGGAAAACTGAAGCTTTCTTT

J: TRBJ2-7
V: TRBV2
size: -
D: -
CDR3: CASSAGRYEQYF
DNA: TGTGCCAGCAGTGCAGGGAGGTACGAGCAGTACTTC

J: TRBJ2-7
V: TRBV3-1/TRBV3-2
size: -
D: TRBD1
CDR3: CASSQEGTGLNEQYF
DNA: TGTGCCAGCAGCCAGGAAGGGACAGGGTTGAACGAGCAGTACTTC

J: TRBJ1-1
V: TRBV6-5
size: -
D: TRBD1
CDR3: CAISQGLNTEAFF
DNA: TGTGCCATCTCACAGGGGTTGAACACTGAAGCTTTCTTT

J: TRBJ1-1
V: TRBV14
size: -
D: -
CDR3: CASSTFRSRDTEAFF
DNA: TGTGCCAGCAGCACCTTCAGGTCGAGGGACACTGAAGCTTTCTTT

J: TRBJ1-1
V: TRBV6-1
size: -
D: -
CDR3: CASSEHGTVNTEAFF
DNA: TGTGCCAGCAGTGAACACGGAACAGTGAACACTGAAGCTTTCTTT

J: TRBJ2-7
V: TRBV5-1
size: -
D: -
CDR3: CASSNGYYEQYF
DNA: TGCGCCAGCAGCAACGGTTACTACGAGCAGTACTTC

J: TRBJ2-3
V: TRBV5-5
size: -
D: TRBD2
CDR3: CASSLVGSGTDTQYF
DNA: TGTGCCAGCAGCTTGGTGGGTAGCGGGACAGATACGCAGTATTTT

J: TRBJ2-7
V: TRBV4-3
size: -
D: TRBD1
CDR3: CASSQDPGQGSYEQYF
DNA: TGCGCCAGCAGCCAAGATCCGGGACAGGGGTCCTACGAGCAGTACTTC

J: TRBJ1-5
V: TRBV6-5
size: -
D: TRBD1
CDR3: CASLLVGQQHF
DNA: TGTGCCAGCTTACTTGTGGGACAGCAGCATTTT

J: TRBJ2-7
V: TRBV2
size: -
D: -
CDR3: CASSESQAYEQYF
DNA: TGTGCCAGCAGTGAAAGCCAGGCCTACGAGCAGTACTTC

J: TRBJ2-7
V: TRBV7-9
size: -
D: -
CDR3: CASSLLWESNYEQYF
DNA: TGTGCCAGCAGCCTCCTCTGGGAGTCGAATTACGAGCAGTACTTC

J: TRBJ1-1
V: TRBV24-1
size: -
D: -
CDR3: CATSRGPLNLNTEAFF
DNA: TGTGCCACCAGTCGCGGTCCCCTAAACTTGAACACTGAAGCTTTCTTT

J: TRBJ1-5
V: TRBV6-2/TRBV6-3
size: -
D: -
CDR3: CASSYSMGHYSNQPQHF
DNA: TGTGCCAGCAGTTACTCGATGGGACACTATAGCAATCAGCCCCAGCATTTT

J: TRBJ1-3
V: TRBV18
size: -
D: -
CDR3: CASSPQGTSNTIYF
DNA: TGTGCCAGCTCACCCCAAGGGACATCAAACACCATATATTTT

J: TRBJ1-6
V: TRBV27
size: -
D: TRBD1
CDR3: CASWTGLNSPLHF
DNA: TGTGCCAGCTGGACAGGGTTGAATTCACCCCTCCACTTT

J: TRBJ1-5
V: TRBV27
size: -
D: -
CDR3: CASSLSAGPNQPQHF
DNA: TGTGCCAGCAGTTTATCCGCAGGTCCGAATCAGCCCCAGCATTTT

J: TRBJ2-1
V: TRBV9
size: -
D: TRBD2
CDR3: CASGTSGGAFYYNEQFF
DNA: TGTGCCAGCGGGACTAGCGGGGGGGCATTTTATTACAATGAGCAGTTCTTC

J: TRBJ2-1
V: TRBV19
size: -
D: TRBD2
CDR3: CASSTGGGTGGEQFF
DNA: TGTGCCAGTAGTACGGGCGGGGGGACCGGGGGCGAGCAGTTCTTC

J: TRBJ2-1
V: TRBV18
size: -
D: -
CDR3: CASSFGLNINEQFF
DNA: TGTGCCAGCTCATTTGGCCTTAACATCAATGAGCAGTTCTTC

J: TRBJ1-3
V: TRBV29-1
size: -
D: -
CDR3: CSVERGGGNTIYF
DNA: TGCAGCGTTGAAAGGGGTGGGGGAAACACCATATATTTT

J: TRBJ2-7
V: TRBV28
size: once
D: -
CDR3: CASSWDWTEQYF
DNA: TGTGCCAGCAGCTGGGACTGGACAGAGCAGTACTTC

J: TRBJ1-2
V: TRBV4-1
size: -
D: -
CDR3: CASSQGTANYGYTF
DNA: TGCGCCAGCAGCCAAGGGACAGCTAACTATGGCTACACCTTC

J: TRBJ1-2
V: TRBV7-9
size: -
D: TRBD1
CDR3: CASSQQTGVIGYTF
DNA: TGTGCCAGCAGCCAACAGACAGGGGTGATTGGCTACACCTTC

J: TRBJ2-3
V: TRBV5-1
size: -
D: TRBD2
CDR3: CASSWTSLGTDTQYF
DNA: TGCGCCAGCAGCTGGACTAGTTTGGGCACAGATACGCAGTATTTT

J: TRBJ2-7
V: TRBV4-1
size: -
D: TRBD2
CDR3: CASRVLAGYLYEQYF
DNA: TGCGCCAGCAGGGTACTAGCGGGGTATCTCTACGAGCAGTACTTC

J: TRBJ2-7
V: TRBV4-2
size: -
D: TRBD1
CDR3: CASSQGGTGYYEQYF
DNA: TGTGCCAGCAGCCAAGGAGGGACAGGCTACTACGAGCAGTACTTC

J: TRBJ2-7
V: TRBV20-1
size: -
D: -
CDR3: CSASSMLGTSTYEQYF
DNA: TGCAGTGCTAGTTCAATGTTAGGGACTTCGACCTACGAGCAGTACTTC

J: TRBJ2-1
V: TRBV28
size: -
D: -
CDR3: CASIRRYEQFF
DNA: TGTGCCAGCATCCGCAGATATGAGCAGTTCTTC

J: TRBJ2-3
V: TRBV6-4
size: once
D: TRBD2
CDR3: CASSASGGDTDTQYF
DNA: TGTGCCAGCAGTGCCAGCGGGGGGGACACAGATACGCAGTATTTT

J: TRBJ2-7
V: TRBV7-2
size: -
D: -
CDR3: CASSLGAYEQYF
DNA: TGTGCCAGCAGCTTAGGGGCTTACGAGCAGTACTTC

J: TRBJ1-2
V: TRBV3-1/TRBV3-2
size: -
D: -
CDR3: CASSQATIASYGYTF
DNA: TGTGCCAGCAGCCAAGCAACTATTGCCAGCTATGGCTACACCTTC